This T cell receptor (beta chain) was identified during a study of early stage breast cancer tumors. About the research overall: The ER+/PR+/HER2- tumors included roughly eight ductal and four lobular carcinomas.

Sequenced by immunoSEQ multiplex PCR; TCRdb stores in-frame clones only, minus some. Among tens of thousands of clones listed, under 75% were seen once. With respect to this clone: No antigen is known for it.

CDR1 and CDR2 from the germline V gene are KGHSY and FQNENV. The V end was cut by 5 bases, the J end by 0 bases, with 17 bases between. There are 17 residues in the CDR3. Study observations and caveats: Bulk DNA sequencing of unsorted cells missed chain pairing and markers. In most of the 16 patients, blood comparison separated tumor from normal breast.

Sequencing used blood. The rearrangement uses TRBV16 and TRBJ1-5; D not certain. The TCR sequence derives from a person aged 45 to 59 with breast cancer. For the CDR3, the DNA is TGTGCCAGCAGCATCCTCAGGACCTCAGATAGCAATCAGCCCCAGCATTTT. It codes for CASSILRTSDSNQPQHF.